This T cell receptor (beta chain) emerged from a study of blood T cells in healthy people across ages. Overall study findings and caveats: Aged donors had fewer naive CD4+ cells and lower diversity than long-lived donors.

The CDR3 covers 13 residues. Deletions cut 6 bases from V and 6 bases from J, with 13 bases between. The donors, healthy Caucasians from Russia, were aged roughly 6 to 90. This clonotype was counted between two and nine times. What it binds is not known. Through a sample-barcoded 5' primer and a J-beta primer mix, a second PCR was run for roughly 6 to 11 cycles. TCRdb re-called the 5' RACE reads through MiXCR, storing one row per CDR3 protein. The sample lists 800,000 to 1,300,000 distinct CDR3 sequences; roughly 24% were seen once. Separately, the same data were catalogued under a study of T cells of mothers and their children.

Sequencing input: blood. The rearrangement joins TRBV12-3 or TRBV12-4 to TRBJ2-3; unclear D gene. The sequence was collected from a girl aged 2-9 years in good health. The CDR3 here is CASRSDGWDTQYF. In nucleotides, the CDR3 is TGTGCCAGCAGATCGGACGGCTGGGATACGCAGTATTTT.